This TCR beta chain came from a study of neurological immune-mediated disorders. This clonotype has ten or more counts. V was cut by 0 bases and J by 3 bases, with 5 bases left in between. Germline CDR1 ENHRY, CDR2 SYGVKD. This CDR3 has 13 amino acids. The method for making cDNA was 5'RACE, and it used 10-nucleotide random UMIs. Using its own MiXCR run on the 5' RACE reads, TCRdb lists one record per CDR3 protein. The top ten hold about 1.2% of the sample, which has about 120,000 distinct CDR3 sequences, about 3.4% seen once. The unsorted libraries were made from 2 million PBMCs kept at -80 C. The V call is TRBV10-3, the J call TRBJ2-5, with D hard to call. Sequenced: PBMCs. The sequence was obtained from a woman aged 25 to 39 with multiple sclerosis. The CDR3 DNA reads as TGTGCCATCAGTGAGTCGGCAAAAGAGACCCAGTACTTC. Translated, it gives CAISESAKETQYF.